Below, 14 T cell receptor beta chains from the same sample are listed, as sequenced in a study of T-cell reconstitution after alpha-beta-depleted transplantation in children. Unique molecular identifiers were used in preparing the TCRbeta library. From the PCR reads, TCRdb called clonotypes with MiXCR, one entry per CDR3 protein. The sample includes roughly 400,000 distinct CDR3 sequences, roughly 21% seen only once; the top ten take about 3.8%. The source was PBMCs from the stem cell graft donor, collected from the stem cell graft. All receptors come from a human donor who donated a stem cell graft to a child with acute myeloid leukemia.

This clonotype was seen only a few times. The CDR3 loop reads CASSAKAGSYEQYF. CDR3 coding DNA: TGCGCCAGCAGCGCAAAAGCGGGGTCCTACGAGCAGTACTTC. The J gene is TRBJ2-7, the V gene TRBV5-1; 7 nucleotides agree with TRBD2. V lost 4 bases, J lost 1 base, and 5 bases stayed unmatched. In germline, CDR1 is SGHRS, CDR2 YFSETQ. This CDR3 region has 14 residues. The full variable domain, in which reference TRBV5-1 and TRBJ2-7 provide the parts outside the CDR3, is KAGVTQTPRYLIKTRGQQVTLSCSPISGHRSVSWYQQTPGQGLQFLFEYFSETQRNKGNFPGRFSGRQFSNSRSEMNVSTLELGDSALYLCASSAKAGSYEQYFGPGTRLTVT.

This clonotype has only a few counts. This rearrangement joins TRBV12-3 or TRBV12-4 to TRBJ2-5, with 9 positions matching TRBD2. The length of the CDR3 is 19 residues. The ends lost 0 bases at V and 3 bases at J; junction bases unmatched: 14. The CDR3 DNA reads TGTGCCAGCAGTTTAGCACCGGGACTAGCTCGGTCCTTTGAAGAGACCCAGTACTTC. Translating gives CASSLAPGLARSFEETQYF.

The rearrangement links TRBV27 to TRBJ2-7; 10 positions match TRBD2. The CDR3 extends over 15 amino acids. V dropped 4 bases and J dropped 4; count of bases not matched to a gene: 7. The V gene's germline CDR1 is MNHEY and CDR2 SMNVEV (reference sequence). The CDR3 coding sequence is TGTGCCAGCAGTTGGGCAGCGGGAGGGAGATACGAGCAGTACTTC. Translated, it gives CASSWAAGGRYEQYF.

This clonotype has a count of ten or more. DNA for the CDR3: TGTGCCAGCAGCCAAGGCCTCGGAAACGAGCAGTACTTC. Residues: CASSQGLGNEQYF. The chain recombines TRBV4-2 with TRBJ2-7; D gene unclear. This CDR3 has 13 residues. Trimming stripped 1 base from V and 5 bases from J, with 9 bases between. Germline V gives CDR1 LGHNA, CDR2 YNFKEQ.

The DNA of the CDR3 is TGTGCCAGCTTAGGGAGCCAAGAGACCCAGTACTTC. It encodes CASLGSQETQYF. The genes are TRBV18 and TRBJ2-5, with D maybe TRBD2 (5 bases). The CDR3 consists of 12 residues. CDR1 and CDR2 (germline): KGHSH, LQKENI. The ends were cut back, 7 bases at V and 1 base at J, with 7 bases in the middle.

The gene calls are TRBV12-3 or TRBV12-4 and TRBJ2-3; D might be TRBD2 (5 bases). Trimming took 2 bases from V and 0 from J, leaving 9 bases between them. This CDR3 spans 15 amino acids. CDR3 protein: CASSLSPGSTDTQYF. CDR3 coding DNA: TGTGCCAGCAGTTTAAGTCCGGGGAGCACAGATACGCAGTATTTT.

The sample holds many counts of this clonotype. V is TRBV20-1 and J is TRBJ2-7; no reliable D call. The V gene lost 1 base and the J gene lost 5 bases, with 15 bases spanning the gap. The CDR3 is 14 amino acids. The germline V gene has CDR1 DFQATT and CDR2 SNEGSKA (reference sequence). In DNA form, the CDR3 reads TGCAGTGCTAGAGGGTTTCCGGGCTTTGACGAGCAGTACTTC. Its protein is CSARGFPGFDEQYF.

The chain is built from TRBV6-2 or TRBV6-3 and TRBJ2-1, with D possibly TRBD2 on 6 matching bases. V was cut by 0 bases and J by 0 bases, with 12 bases left in between. Germline V gene sequence: CDR1 MNHEY, CDR2 SVGEGT. The CDR3 extends over 17 amino acids. The CDR3, as DNA: TGTGCCAGCAGTTACTCGGGTGGGAGGATCTCCTACAATGAGCAGTTCTTC. Amino acid sequence: CASSYSGGRISYNEQFF.

The table lists this clonotype with many counts. The rearrangement links TRBV27 to TRBJ2-7, with 7 bases fitting TRBD1. Germline assignment: CDR1 MNHEY and CDR2 SMNVEV (reference sequence). CDR3 size: 14 residues. Trimming cost V 5 bases and J 4 bases; bases outside gene matches: 8. CDR3 nucleotide sequence: TGTGCCAGCAGTCCCAGGGGGAGCCTTTACGAGCAGTACTTC. It yields the protein CASSPRGSLYEQYF.

In its sample, this clonotype was seen a few times. Here the CDR3 reads CSSIYRTQYF. CDR3 nucleotides: TGCAGCTCTATTTACCGTACGCAGTATTTT. V gene TRBV29-1 combines with J gene TRBJ2-3, with no clear D. The CDR3 runs to 10 residues. V lost 8 bases and J 8 bases, leaving 11 bases between the germline ends. Germline assignment: CDR1 SQVTM and CDR2 ANQGSEA.

This clonotype was seen a handful of times. The gene calls are TRBV20-1 and TRBJ2-3; D is possibly TRBD2 (6 bases). The germline CDR1 and CDR2 sequences are DFQATT and SNEGSKA (reference sequence). Trimming stripped 3 bases from V and 2 bases from J, with 15 bases between. The CDR3 spans 15 residues. In DNA, the CDR3 is TGCAGTGCTAGTCGTGTCGGGGGATACACAGATACGCAGTATTTT. This gives the protein CSASRVGGYTDTQYF.

This clonotype was observed a few times. The rearrangement uses TRBV20-1 and TRBJ2-7; TRBD2 aligns across 11 bases. The junction had 8 bases not matched to a gene; V was cut back by 6 bases and J by 4 bases. Germline CDR1 DFQATT, CDR2 SNEGSKA (reference sequence). CDR3 length: 14 residues. The CDR3 sequence: CSAIPLAGGYEQYF. The CDR3 DNA reads as TGCAGTGCCATCCCCCTAGCGGGAGGTTACGAGCAGTACTTC.

In its sample, this clonotype was seen many times. V and J are TRBV4-2 and TRBJ2-6; D remains ambiguous. The CDR3 is made up of 16 amino acids. The germline CDR1 and CDR2 sequences are LGHNA and YNFKEQ. The V and J ends lost 0 bases and 0 bases respectively, with 6 bases between them. The CDR3 bases are TGTGCCAGCAGCCAAGATCAGAGCTCTGGGGCCAACGTCCTGACTTTC. It encodes CASSQDQSSGANVLTF.

This clonotype was counted between two and nine times. The rearrangement joins TRBV5-1 to TRBJ1-5; D unclear. Germline CDR1 is SGHRS and CDR2 is YFSETQ. V shed 0 bases and J shed 4 bases, with 8 bases lying between them. The CDR3 loop spans 14 amino acids. CDR3 nucleotide sequence: TGCGCCAGCAGCTTGGGGGCCCAAAATCAGCCCCAGCATTTT. Translating gives CASSLGAQNQPQHF.